The 27 T cell receptor beta chains below all came from one sample that was sequenced in a study of CD8+CD57+ T cells in acquired aplastic anemia. Selection for sequencing was limited to patients who had shown CD8+CD57+ cell expansion by flow cytometry. Profiling that covered TCR beta VDJ and CDR3 relied on genomic DNA as its template. TCRdb itself ran the reads through MiXCR, one entry per CDR3 protein. This sample has about 160,000 distinct CDR3 sequences, with roughly 48% found just once. Sequencing was done on a sample of sorted CD4+, CD8+, or CD8+CD57+ T cells (not recorded which) from PBMCs. The receptors stem from a human donor with aplastic anemia.

The chain joins TRBV25-1 to TRBJ2-4; possible D gene TRBD1, 5 bases. V lost 5 bases, J lost 4 bases, and 18 bases lay in between. The CDR3 is made up of 16 amino acids. Germline V gene sequence: CDR1 MGHDK, CDR2 SYGVNS. The CDR3 is CASSPTPSGLKNIQYF. The DNA of the CDR3 is TGTGCCAGCAGTCCGACTCCATCAGGGTTGAAAAACATTCAGTACTTC.

Many counts were recorded for this clonotype. The chain is built from TRBV29-1 and TRBJ2-7; 12 bases agree with TRBD2. In germline, CDR1 is SQVTM, CDR2 ANQGSEA. The CDR3 consists of 17 residues. V gave up 1 base and J gave up 4 bases; unmatched junction bases: 11. The CDR3 DNA reads TGCAGCGTTGAAGGGCGGGGACCTGGACTAGCGGGATACGAGCAGTACTTC. Protein sequence: CSVEGRGPGLAGYEQYF.

The sample holds many counts of this clonotype. The CDR3 coding sequence is TGCGCCAGCAGTCCCCTATCAGGGACAGATACGCAGTATTTT. Protein product: CASSPLSGTDTQYF. This chain links TRBV10-2 with TRBJ2-3; the D gene is possibly TRBD1 (5 bases). The CDR3 sequence is 14 residues long. Germline CDR1 and CDR2: WSHSY and SAAADI. The ends were cut back, 5 bases at V and 3 bases at J, with 12 bases in the middle.

This rearrangement joins TRBV10-3 to TRBJ2-2; D tentatively fits TRBD1 or TRBD2 (5 bases each). Germline V gives CDR1 ENHRY, CDR2 SYGVKD. The CDR3 is 15 amino acids. With 6 bases removed from V and 0 bases from J, the gap between germline ends came to 11 bases. The CDR3 nucleotides read TGTGCCATCAGGGAGAGGGGATCGAACACCGGGGAGCTGTTTTTT. Protein sequence: CAIRERGSNTGELFF.

CDR3 sequence reads: CAWTGTEAYEQYF. The CDR3 nucleotides are TGTGCCTGGACCGGGACGGAAGCCTACGAGCAGTACTTC. This chain uses TRBV19 with TRBJ2-7; D possibly uses TRBD1 or TRBD2 (5 bases each). The V gene lost 11 bases and the J gene lost 2 bases, with 16 bases spanning the gap. Per germline, CDR1 LNHDA and CDR2 SQIVND (reference sequence). The CDR3 extends over 13 amino acids.

The gene calls are TRBV24-1 and TRBJ1-1, with TRBD1 matching 12 bases. V shed 8 bases and J 4 bases; nucleotides not matched to a gene: 10. Germline-derived CDR1 and CDR2 are KGHDR and SFDVKD. CDR3 size: 16 residues. As DNA, the CDR3 is TGTGCCACCACTGGGACAGGGGGCTTTCGTGCCACTGAAGCTTTCTTT. Residues: CATTGTGGFRATEAFF.

Concerning this clonotype itself: The CDR3 does not end in the conserved phenylalanine or tryptophan, so this is likely a read error. It is unclear where the CDR3 begins or ends on the DNA, so no DNA is shown, and the CDR3 is as TCRdb lists it. The gene calls are TRBV7-4 and TRBJ1-1. The CDR3 contains 8 residues when both ends are counted. In germline, CDR1 is SGHVT, CDR2 SQSDAQ. The CDR3 reads CASSPGLA.

This clonotype was counted ten times or more. The J gene is TRBJ2-1, the V gene TRBV18; weak D call: TRBD1 (5 bases). V was cut by 5 bases and J by 2 bases, with 10 bases left in between. Germline CDR1 is KGHSH and CDR2 is LQKENI. The CDR3 sequence is 14 residues long. The CDR3 loop reads CASSSDSPYNEQFF. In DNA form, the CDR3 reads TGTGCCAGCTCATCAGACAGCCCCTACAATGAGCAGTTCTTC.

With regard to this clonotype: It may be a read error: a sequence one base away is much more abundant. The V and J genes are TRBV9 and TRBJ2-1; D perhaps matches TRBD2 (5 bases). This CDR3 contains 15 residues. Germline V gives CDR1 SGDLS, CDR2 YYNGEE. The V end was cut by 0 bases, the J end by 9 bases, with 16 bases between. Here the CDR3 DNA reads TGTGCCAGCAGCGTAGCACCGGGGAGCGCCAGTGAGCAGTTCTTC. Its translation is CASSVAPGSASEQFF.

On this clonotype: At one of its ends the junction is not consistent with the germline gene, which may arise from a read error. V usage is TRBV7-2 and J usage is TRBJ2-1; possibly TRBD1 or TRBD2 for D (5 bases each). There are 11 residues in the CDR3. CDR1 and CDR2 from the germline V gene are SGHTA and FQGNSA. CDR3 residues: CAASEGNEQFF. In DNA, the CDR3 is TGCGCCGCCTCCGAGGGGAATGAGCAGTTCTTC. The complete variable domain, with remaining parts taken from reference TRBV7-2 and TRBJ2-1, reads GAGVSQSPSNKVTEKGKDVELRCDPISGHTALYWYRQSLGQGLEFLIYFQGNSAPDKSGLPSDRFSAERTGGSVSTLTIQRTQQEDSAVYLCAASEGNEQFFGPGTRLTVL.

The J gene is TRBJ1-5, the V gene TRBV19, with TRBD1 as a possible D gene (6 bases). CDR3 length: 14 residues. Trimming cost V 4 bases and J 4 bases, with 11 bases left between them. Germline V lookup: CDR1 LNHDA, CDR2 SQIVND (reference sequence). The CDR3 reads CASSTWTANQPQHF. The CDR3 DNA is TGTGCCAGTAGTACCTGGACAGCAAATCAGCCCCAGCATTTT.

This clonotype was seen at least ten times. The chain couples TRBV7-9 to TRBJ1-2; 10 positions match TRBD1. Germline values: CDR1 SEHNR, CDR2 FQNEAQ (reference sequence). The CDR3 covers 17 residues. V dropped 4 bases and J dropped 5; count of bases not matched to a gene: 13. The chain's CDR3 is CASSSSRRTGGGYGYTF. CDR3 nucleotides: TGTGCCAGCAGCTCCAGCCGCCGGACAGGGGGAGGGTATGGCTACACCTTC.

Worth noting for this clonotype: Given a much more abundant clone one base away, this may be a read error. The genes are TRBV3-1 and TRBJ2-7; D gene unclear. This CDR3 is 14 amino acids long. Germline CDR1 and CDR2: LGHDT and YNNKEL (reference sequence). V was shortened by 2 bases and J by 2 bases, with 10 bases between the two germline ends. The chain's CDR3 is CASSQSRQTYEQYF. The CDR3 region has the DNA TGTGCCAGCAGCCAAAGCCGCCAGACCTACGAGCAGTACTTC.

This clonotype was counted at least ten times. The chain is built from TRBV12-3 or TRBV12-4 and TRBJ1-2, with TRBD1 as a possible D gene (5 bases). V lost 11 bases and J 4 bases, leaving 8 bases between the germline ends. The CDR3 covers 10 residues. CDR3: CAAGTYGYTF. The CDR3, as DNA: TGTGCCGCAGGGACCTATGGCTACACCTTC.

This clonotype has a count of ten or more. The chain's CDR3 is CASSLGGMGPDTQYF. The CDR3 DNA reads as TGTGCCAGCAGCTTGGGCGGGATGGGTCCAGATACGCAGTATTTT. The chain carries TRBV7-2 and TRBJ2-3; perhaps TRBD2 as D (6 bases). CDR1 SGHTA and CDR2 FQGNSA come from the germline V gene. V dropped 3 bases and J dropped 4 bases, with 14 bases sitting between them. This CDR3 contains 15 residues. The full variable domain, rest sourced from reference TRBV7-2 and TRBJ2-3, is GAGVSQSPSNKVTEKGKDVELRCDPISGHTALYWYRQSLGQGLEFLIYFQGNSAPDKSGLPSDRFSAERTGGSVSTLTIQRTQQEDSAVYLCASSLGGMGPDTQYFGPGTRLTVL.

This chain joins TRBV12-2 and TRBJ1-2; TRBD1 reflects the table's D call only, with no check against the DNA. TRBV12-2 is reported as a pseudogene. CDR3 length equals 14 residues. The CDR3 sequence: CASRGRQGTYGYTF. The CDR3 DNA reads TGTGCAAGTCGGGGGCGACAGGGAACCTATGGCTACACCTTC.

This clonotype was found many times. The chain uses TRBV11-1 and TRBJ2-1; 12 bases line up with TRBD2. Trimming cost V 0 bases and J 6 bases; bases outside gene matches: 3. Germline lookup yields CDR1 SGHAT and CDR2 FQDESV (reference sequence). The CDR3 length is 16 residues. The CDR3 reads CASSLAASGRANEQFF. The CDR3 bases are TGTGCCAGCAGCTTAGCTGCTAGCGGGAGGGCCAATGAGCAGTTCTTC.

The V and J genes are TRBV4-2 and TRBJ1-1; a weak D match, TRBD1 (5 bases). With 0 bases removed from V and 0 bases from J, the gap between germline ends came to 17 bases. Germline assignment: CDR1 LGHNA and CDR2 YNFKEQ. This CDR3 has 18 amino acids. CDR3 coding DNA: TGTGCCAGCAGCCAAGAAATGTCACCGGGACCAATGAACACTGAAGCTTTCTTT. Encoded protein: CASSQEMSPGPMNTEAFF.

This clonotype has just one count. This chain joins TRBV19 and TRBJ2-1; D might be TRBD1 (5 bases). V lost 1 base and J 3 bases, leaving 10 bases between the germline ends. The length of the CDR3 is 15 residues. CDR1 LNHDA and CDR2 SQIVND come from the germline V gene (reference sequence). CDR3 nucleotides: TGTGCCAGTAGTATAGTTTCAGGGAACTACAATGAGCAGTTCTTC. It specifies CASSIVSGNYNEQFF.

This clonotype came up a few times. The chain combines TRBV7-3 with TRBJ1-6, with 7 positions matching TRBD1. Germline CDR1 is SGHTA and CDR2 is FQGTGA. Unmatched junction bases numbered 1, after V lost 4 bases and J lost 7 bases. This CDR3 comprises 13 residues. DNA for the CDR3: TGTGCCAGCAGCTGGGACAGCAATTCACCCCTCCACTTT. Protein product: CASSWDSNSPLHF.

This clonotype occurred many times. The V and J genes are TRBV7-3 and TRBJ2-1; a weak D match, TRBD2 (6 bases). The V end lost 6 bases, the J end lost 0 bases, and 12 bases lay between the germline ends. The CDR3 loop spans 15 amino acids. Germline lookup yields CDR1 SGHTA and CDR2 FQGTGA. The CDR3 region has the DNA TGTGCCAGCAGATTGGGGGGTAGCTCCTACAATGAGCAGTTCTTC. It yields the protein CASRLGGSSYNEQFF.

This chain's CDR3 is CASRQARTADLTMALGYTF. DNA of the CDR3: TGCGCCAGCAGACAGGCGAGGACCGCCGACCTAACTATGGCTTTGGGCTACACCTTC. The rearrangement joins TRBV5-1 to TRBJ1-2; tentatively, D is TRBD1 (5 bases). The V gene lost 5 bases and the J gene lost 8 bases, with 34 bases spanning the gap. The germline gives CDR1 SGHRS, CDR2 YFSETQ. The CDR3 has 19 residues.

The chain combines TRBV9 with TRBJ2-1, with 11 positions matching TRBD2. V gave up 3 bases and J gave up 1 base; unmatched junction bases: 12. Germline CDR1 and CDR2: SGDLS and YYNGEE. This CDR3 is 19 amino acids long. CDR3 region: CASSAELAGGTPSYNEQFF. CDR3 DNA: TGTGCCAGCAGCGCCGAGCTAGCGGGGGGCACCCCGTCCTACAATGAGCAGTTCTTC.

This chain joins TRBV5-1 and TRBJ1-5; 7 positions match TRBD1. Trimming removed 4 bases from V and 4 bases from J; junction bases left unmatched: 5. CDR1 is SGHRS and CDR2 is YFSETQ in the germline V gene. The CDR3 loop spans 14 amino acids. CDR3 protein: CASSEGAGNQPQHF. The CDR3 bases are TGCGCCAGCAGCGAGGGGGCGGGGAATCAGCCCCAGCATTTT.

In this sample, this clonotype turned up many times. The J gene is TRBJ2-3, the V gene TRBV4-2; 11 bases align to TRBD2. Germline V gives CDR1 LGHNA, CDR2 YNFKEQ. The CDR3 spans 17 residues. Losses at the gene ends were 0 bases for V and 6 bases for J; bases not matched to a gene: 8. The CDR3 loop reads CASSQEGTSGLLDTQYF. As DNA, the CDR3 is TGTGCCAGCAGCCAAGAAGGGACTAGCGGATTGCTTGATACGCAGTATTTT.

This clonotype was picked up a small number of times. The V call is TRBV18, the J call TRBJ2-1; 8 positions match TRBD1. V lost 3 bases, J lost 0 bases, and 10 bases stayed unmatched. Germline-derived CDR1 and CDR2 are KGHSH and LQKENI. CDR3 size: 18 residues. The CDR3 region has the DNA TGTGCCAGCTCACCGAATATAGCAGGGGGCAACTCCTACAATGAGCAGTTCTTC. Amino acids: CASSPNIAGGNSYNEQFF.

Many counts were recorded for this clonotype. The chain couples TRBV11-1 to TRBJ1-1, with a weak D call TRBD1 (6 bases). Germline V gene lookup returns CDR1 SGHAT and CDR2 FQDESV (reference sequence). The CDR3 runs to 11 residues. Trimming took 1 base from V and 10 from J, leaving 7 bases between them. In DNA, the CDR3 is TGTGCCAGCAGCTTAGGCAGGGGAGCTTTCTTT. This codes for CASSLGRGAFF.